Following are 31 T cell receptor beta chains from one sample sequenced in a study of PD-1 blockade in classical Hodgkin lymphoma. The protocol was immunoSEQ multiplex PCR, while the TCRdb copy is restricted to in-frame clones and leaves out a portion. The sample has about 32,000 clones; 90% to 95% are singletons. Time point noted: cycle 4 day 1 (C4D1), after 6 weeks of nivolumab. Each patient relapsed following autologous stem cell transplantation, and prior brentuximab vedotin exposure differed. The authors purified CD4+ T cells from thawed PBMCs by magnetic negative selection. Source: CD4+ T cells from blood, taken before the fourth cycle of nivolumab. The receptors originated from a human donor with classical Hodgkin lymphoma.

V and J are TRBV28 and TRBJ2-7, with D possibly TRBD2 on 5 matching bases. Deletions cut 7 bases from V and 0 bases from J, with 13 bases between. The CDR3 is 14 amino acids. Germline CDR1 MDHEN, CDR2 SYDVKM. CDR3 DNA: TGTGCCAGCACCCATTCGAGGGTCTCCTACGAGCAGTACTTC. It is translated as CASTHSRVSYEQYF.

The rearrangement links TRBV10-3 to TRBJ2-3, with 7 positions matching TRBD2. The CDR3 is made up of 14 amino acids. Germline CDR1 is ENHRY and CDR2 is SYGVKD. V shed 8 bases and J 2 bases; nucleotides not matched to a gene: 7. The CDR3 bases are TGTGCCATCTCCGGCGGGAGAGTCACAGATACGCAGTATTTT. Protein product: CAISGGRVTDTQYF.

The chain has TRBV7-9 and TRBJ2-3; 11 nucleotides agree with TRBD2. This CDR3 is 17 amino acids long. Germline V CDR1 and CDR2: SEHNR, FQNEAQ (reference sequence). Trimming removed 2 bases from V and 4 bases from J; junction bases left unmatched: 8. The CDR3 region has the DNA TGTGCCAGCAGCTTAAGAACTAGCGGGAGTAGCCCAGATACGCAGTATTTT. Protein: CASSLRTSGSSPDTQYF. Combining the CDR3 with reference TRBV7-9 and TRBJ2-3 gives the whole variable domain DTGVSQNPRHKITKRGQNVTFRCDPISEHNRLYWYRQTLGQGPEFLTYFQNEAQLEKSRLLSDRFSAERPKGSFSTLEIQRTEQGDSAMYLCASSLRTSGSSPDTQYFGPGTRLTVL.

This chain connects TRBV15 to TRBJ2-2; D possibly corresponds to TRBD2 (6 bases). V lost 1 base and J 2 bases, leaving 8 bases between the germline ends. The CDR3 runs to 15 residues. CDR1 and CDR2 from the germline V gene are LNHNV and YYDKDF (reference sequence). The DNA for the CDR3 is TGTGCCACCAGCAGAGGGACTACTAACACCGGGGAGCTGTTTTTT. Encoded protein: CATSRGTTNTGELFF.

The chain employs TRBV7-9 and TRBJ2-5; D call uncertain. The germline V and J ends were trimmed by 5 bases and 4 bases, with 17 bases remaining between them. Germline V CDR1 and CDR2: SEHNR, FQNEAQ (reference sequence). This CDR3 has 15 amino acids. The CDR3 coding sequence is TGTGCCAGCAGCACTTCGTCTAAAAACGGAGAGACCCAGTACTTC. Protein: CASSTSSKNGETQYF.

This chain links TRBV6-5 with TRBJ2-5; D possibly matches TRBD1 or TRBD2 (5 bases each). With 3 bases removed from V and 4 bases from J, the gap between germline ends came to 9 bases. CDR1 and CDR2 from the germline V gene are MNHEY and SVGAGI. The CDR3 contains 13 residues. The CDR3, as DNA: TGTGCCAGCAGTTATGGGGGTGGAGAGACCCAGTACTTC. It yields the protein CASSYGGGETQYF.

The chain is built from TRBV19 and TRBJ2-5; 9 nucleotides agree with TRBD2. CDR1 LNHDA and CDR2 SQIVND come from the germline V gene (reference sequence). There are 14 residues in the CDR3. The CDR3 is CATSSGSRPETQYF. The CDR3 coding sequence is TGTGCTACTAGTAGCGGGAGCCGCCCAGAGACCCAGTACTTC.

The chain combines TRBV27 with TRBJ2-7, with D perhaps TRBD1 (6 bases). V lost 3 bases, J lost 0 bases, and 12 bases lay in between. Germline V lookup: CDR1 MNHEY, CDR2 SMNVEV (reference sequence). The CDR3 length is 15 residues. The CDR3 here is CASSLGGQSSYEQYF. The CDR3 nucleotides are TGTGCCAGCAGTTTGGGTGGACAGAGCTCCTACGAGCAGTACTTC.

The chain employs TRBV9 and TRBJ1-3; TRBD1 aligns across 7 bases. CDR1 is SGDLS, CDR2 YYNGEE, per germline. This CDR3 comprises 17 residues. V shed 0 bases and J 4 bases; nucleotides not matched to a gene: 10. The chain's CDR3 is CASSVVGTAAAGNTIYF. CDR3 nucleotide sequence: TGTGCCAGCAGCGTAGTTGGGACAGCGGCCGCGGGAAACACCATATATTTT.

V and J are TRBV28 and TRBJ2-5, with TRBD2 matching over 10 bases. The CDR3 spans 16 residues. Germline V gives CDR1 MDHEN, CDR2 SYDVKM. V dropped 6 bases and J dropped 5; count of bases not matched to a gene: 12. CDR3 in amino acids: CASRDFSGRTTETQYF. CDR3 sequence (DNA): TGTGCCAGCAGAGATTTTAGCGGGAGGACTACCGAGACCCAGTACTTC.

The V gene is TRBV5-1, the J gene TRBJ2-2; D is possibly TRBD1 (6 bases). The CDR3 is 15 residues long. From germline, CDR1 is SGHRS and CDR2 YFSETQ. V was clipped by 0 bases and J by 5 bases, with 11 bases between them. This chain's CDR3 is CASSLGGHTTGELFF. The CDR3 bases are TGCGCCAGCAGCTTGGGGGGACACACTACCGGGGAGCTGTTTTTT.

This chain uses TRBV12-2 with TRBJ1-5; the table gives TRBD1 as D, unverified against the DNA. TRBV12-2 is annotated as a pseudogene. The CDR3 is 16 amino acids. Here the CDR3 reads CASRPPYGSPGQPQHF. CDR3 coding DNA: TGTGCAAGTCGCCCCCCCTACGGAAGCCCAGGTCAGCCCCAGCATTTT.

This chain joins TRBV6-1 and TRBJ2-1, with D possibly called TRBD1 or TRBD2 (5 bases each). The CDR3 has 15 amino acids. Trimming stripped 6 bases from V and 3 bases from J, with 15 bases between. CDR1 MNHNS and CDR2 SASEGT come from the germline V gene. The CDR3 spells CASRTTGRVYNEQFF. The DNA for the CDR3 is TGTGCCAGCAGGACCACGGGACGGGTCTACAATGAGCAGTTCTTC.

This clone was seen just once. The chain joins TRBV5-4 to TRBJ2-3; no reliable D call. CDR1 is SGHNT, CDR2 YYREEE, per germline (reference sequence). With 3 bases removed from V and 0 bases from J, the gap between germline ends came to 8 bases. The CDR3 covers 14 residues. The CDR3 DNA follows: TGTGCCAGCAGCTCCGTGGGGAGCACAGATACGCAGTATTTT. Protein: CASSSVGSTDTQYF.

The chain uses TRBV5-1 and TRBJ2-5; 10 bases agree with TRBD2. The CDR3 is 14 amino acids. Germline CDR1 is SGHRS and CDR2 is YFSETQ. J lost 5 bases, V lost 4 bases, and 5 bases had no gene match. CDR3 sequence reads: CASSPGLAWETQYF. The CDR3 region has the DNA TGCGCCAGCAGCCCGGGACTAGCGTGGGAGACCCAGTACTTC.

The J gene is TRBJ1-1, the V gene TRBV5-4; TRBD1 might be the D (5 bases). The germline gives CDR1 SGHNT, CDR2 YYREEE (reference sequence). Trimming removed 1 base from V and 5 bases from J, with 12 bases in between. The length of the CDR3 is 14 residues. The CDR3 region is CASSLWGVVTEAFF. CDR3 coding DNA: TGTGCCAGCAGCTTGTGGGGGGTTGTTACTGAAGCTTTCTTT.

This sequence joins TRBV10-3 and TRBJ2-2; D gene uncertain. The V and J ends lost 0 bases and 4 bases respectively, with 15 bases between them. CDR3 length equals 17 residues. Germline CDR1 reads ENHRY; CDR2 reads SYGVKD. The CDR3 sequence: CAISESQLVSSTGELFF. The CDR3 nucleotides read TGTGCCATCAGTGAGTCGCAGCTAGTCTCTTCCACCGGGGAGCTGTTTTTT.

The chain has TRBV5-6 and TRBJ2-7; TRBD1 aligns across 7 bases. Trimming removed 2 bases from V and 5 bases from J; junction bases left unmatched: 4. Germline values: CDR1 SGHDT, CDR2 YYEEEE. CDR3 size: 13 residues. The CDR3 loop is CASSFTGVNEQYF. The CDR3 DNA sequence: TGTGCCAGCAGCTTCACAGGGGTTAACGAGCAGTACTTC. The full variable domain, in which reference TRBV5-6 and TRBJ2-7 provide the parts outside the CDR3, is DAGVTQSPTHLIKTRGQQVTLRCSPKSGHDTVSWYQQALGQGPQFIFQYYEEEERQRGNFPDRFSGHQFPNYSSELNVNALLLGDSALYLCASSFTGVNEQYFGPGTRLTVT.

J is TRBJ1-5 and V is TRBV27; no reliable D call. This CDR3 is 12 amino acids long. Germline CDR1 MNHEY, CDR2 SMNVEV (reference sequence). Trimming removed 7 bases from V and 5 bases from J, with 9 bases in between. The CDR3 DNA reads TGTGCCAGCACCACTAGAGATCAGCCCCAGCATTTT. This gives the protein CASTTRDQPQHF.

This clone was seen only once. CDR3 sequence: CASSLLEARRETQYF. The DNA of the CDR3 is TGTGCCAGCAGCTTACTAGAAGCACGGCGGGAGACCCAGTACTTC. The chain links TRBV5-6 to TRBJ2-5; D possibly corresponds to TRBD2 (5 bases). The V and J ends lost 2 bases and 5 bases respectively, with 16 bases between them. The CDR3 has 15 amino acids. Germline values: CDR1 SGHDT, CDR2 YYEEEE.

The J gene is TRBJ2-2, the V gene TRBV10-3; 10 nucleotides align to TRBD1. The V gene end was trimmed by 2 bases and the J gene end by 3 bases; junction bases not matched to a gene: 9. The CDR3 spans 18 residues. CDR1 ENHRY and CDR2 SYGVKD come from the germline V gene. CDR3 DNA sequence: TGTGCCATCAGTGAGCCTTCGGGACAGGGGTTCTACACCGGGGAGCTGTTTTTT. It is translated as CAISEPSGQGFYTGELFF.

The chain links TRBV10-2 to TRBJ2-1; 7 positions agree with TRBD2. This CDR3 contains 17 residues. V dropped 4 bases and J dropped 4; count of bases not matched to a gene: 13. Germline V CDR1 and CDR2: WSHSY, SAAADI. The CDR3 DNA follows: TGCGCCAGCAGTGGGGATTTTCGGGGGAGGGATTACAATGAGCAGTTCTTC. Encoded protein: CASSGDFRGRDYNEQFF.

The chain carries TRBV6-1 and TRBJ2-7; TRBD1 matches at 10 bases. Losses at the gene ends were 4 bases for V and 8 bases for J; bases not matched to a gene: 5. This CDR3 region has 13 residues. Germline V gene sequence: CDR1 MNHNS, CDR2 SASEGT. The CDR3 protein is CASSAPGQGKQYF. CDR3 in DNA: TGTGCCAGCAGTGCTCCGGGACAGGGGAAGCAGTACTTC.

J is TRBJ2-3 and V is TRBV2, with 10 positions matching TRBD1. V shed 4 bases, J shed 5 bases, and the junction held 12 bases outside the gene matches. This CDR3 is 17 amino acids long. Germline assignment: CDR1 SNHLY and CDR2 FYNNEI. The DNA of the CDR3 is TGTGCCAGCAGTGTTAGGAGACAGGGGGCGCAGGGAGATACGCAGTATTTT. Protein sequence: CASSVRRQGAQGDTQYF.

The chain carries TRBV7-2 and TRBJ2-7; 7 bases are shared with TRBD2. The CDR3 sequence is 14 residues long. V dropped 4 bases and J dropped 3; count of bases not matched to a gene: 6. Germline-derived CDR1 and CDR2 are SGHTA and FQGNSA. The CDR3 DNA is TGTGCCAGCAGCTATTCCACTAGCGTCTACGAGCAGTACTTC. Encoded protein: CASSYSTSVYEQYF.

The J gene is TRBJ2-2, the V gene TRBV9; 10 bases are a match to TRBD2. CDR3 length: 15 amino acids. V lost 1 base, J lost 6 bases, and 3 bases stayed unmatched. CDR1 SGDLS and CDR2 YYNGEE come from the germline V gene. CDR3 sequence reads: CASSVRAGGPGELFF. CDR3 coding DNA: TGTGCCAGCAGCGTACGAGCGGGAGGGCCCGGGGAGCTGTTTTTT.

The chain combines TRBV5-1 with TRBJ2-1; TRBD2 aligns across 9 bases. With V trimmed by 2 bases and J by 0 bases, 9 bases remained unmatched. From germline, CDR1 is SGHRS and CDR2 YFSETQ. This CDR3 region has 18 residues. DNA of the CDR3: TGCGCCAGCAGCTTAGTAGCGGGAGCGGGTACCTCCTACAATGAGCAGTTCTTC. Residues: CASSLVAGAGTSYNEQFF.

The chain has TRBV11-1 and TRBJ2-3, with D unresolved. The CDR3 length is 14 residues. CDR1 and CDR2 from the germline V gene are SGHAT and FQDESV (reference sequence). The V end lost 1 base, the J end lost 2 bases, and 7 bases lay between the germline ends. CDR3 sequence: CASSLGPYTDTQYF. The CDR3 DNA follows: TGTGCCAGCAGCTTAGGCCCTTACACAGATACGCAGTATTTT.

This rearrangement joins TRBV30 to TRBJ2-5; either TRBD1 or TRBD2 may fit D (5 bases each). This CDR3 is built from 17 residues. V was cut by 0 bases and J by 7 bases, with 24 bases left in between. Per germline, CDR1 GTSNPN and CDR2 SVGIG (reference sequence). CDR3 coding DNA: TGTGCCTGGAGTGTACCTTCGGGACCCCCCTTATTAAGGACCCAGTACTTC. Its protein product is CAWSVPSGPPLLRTQYF.

The rearrangement uses TRBV10-1 and TRBJ1-1; TRBD1 agrees at 10 bases. The ends lost 4 bases at V and 7 bases at J; junction bases unmatched: 6. This CDR3 is built from 14 residues. Germline CDR1 WNHNN, CDR2 SYGVQD (reference sequence). CDR3 DNA sequence: TGCGCCAGCAGTGGTACCGGGACAGGGGATGAAGCTTTCTTT. It codes for CASSGTGTGDEAFF.

The V call is TRBV7-8, the J call TRBJ1-4, with 7 bases matching TRBD1. This CDR3 is 16 amino acids long. Germline CDR1 is SGHVS and CDR2 is FQNEAQ. The J segment lost 8 bases and the V segment lost 1 base, leaving 10 bases of the junction unmatched. CDR3 sequence reads: CASSLGSEGADEKLFF. The CDR3 DNA follows: TGTGCCAGCAGCTTAGGTTCAGAGGGGGCGGACGAAAAACTGTTTTTT. The variable domain in full, completed from reference TRBV7-8 and TRBJ1-4, reads GAGVSQSPRYKVAKRGQDVALRCDPISGHVSLFWYQQALGQGPEFLTYFQNEAQLDKSGLPSDRFFAERPEGSVSTLKIQRTQQEDSAVYLCASSLGSEGADEKLFFGSGTQLSVL.